The present TCR beta chain was sequenced within a study of shared T cell receptors in the human thymus. Libraries were prepared by immunoSEQ multiplex PCR; TCRdb keeps only in-frame clonotypes and omits some of them. The table includes under 450,000 clones, 85% to 95% detected once. A single count supports this clone. This CDR3 comprises 16 residues. Germline CDR1 reads MDHEN; CDR2 reads SYDVKM. Trimming shortened V by 5 bases and J by 3 bases, and 17 bases separated the two germline ends. This receptor was identified in a human donor. The chain carries TRBV28 and TRBJ1-5, with a tentative D call TRBD1 (5 bases). Sequencing was performed on thymocytes. CDR3 nucleotides: TGTGCCAGCAGTCCTCCGCGGGGCGCCCCCAATCAGCCCCAGCATTTT. Amino acids: CASSPPRGAPNQPQHF.